The 9 T cell receptor beta chains presented below share a single source sample, sequenced in a study of shared clonotypes between healthy human individuals. Profiling relied on immunoSEQ multiplex PCR, and the TCRdb table lists in-frame clones only, not all of them. This table holds roughly 2 million clones, 95% found once. The sample consisted of naive CD4+ T cells sorted from blood. The subset: CD45RA+ positively selected. The receptors shown here come from a young man in good health.

The CDR3 coding sequence is TGTGCCAGCACCAACCCAGGTCCCAACTATGGCTACACCTTC. Protein: CASTNPGPNYGYTF. The chain recombines TRBV6-5 with TRBJ1-2; no firm D call. The germline V gene encodes CDR1 MNHEY and CDR2 SVGAGI. This CDR3 has 14 amino acids. V lost 7 bases, J lost 2 bases, and 14 bases lay in between.

For this clone: Within the sample, other DNA sequences also encode this same CDR3. V usage is TRBV30 and J usage is TRBJ2-7, with 12 bases fitting TRBD2. The V and J ends lost 0 bases and 5 bases, in that order; junction bases with no gene match: 2. The CDR3 spans 14 residues. Germline values: CDR1 GTSNPN, CDR2 SVGIG (reference sequence). This chain's CDR3 is CAWSVRLAGDEQYF. For the CDR3, the DNA is TGTGCCTGGAGTGTAAGACTAGCGGGAGACGAGCAGTACTTC.

The rearrangement joins TRBV2 to TRBJ1-5, with D perhaps TRBD1 (6 bases). With 5 bases removed from V and 6 bases from J, the gap between germline ends came to 14 bases. This CDR3 has 14 residues. Germline CDR1 reads SNHLY; CDR2 reads FYNNEI. The DNA for the CDR3 is TGTGCCAGCAGTCCTCAGGGGAGAAGTCAGCCCCAGCATTTT. This encodes CASSPQGRSQPQHF.

This chain links TRBV25-1 with TRBJ2-3, with 11 bases identical to TRBD1. CDR1 is MGHDK and CDR2 is SYGVNS in the germline V gene. The CDR3 runs to 16 residues. After removal of 3 bases from V and 6 bases from J, the junction contained 8 bases not matched to a gene. CDR3 amino acids: CASSDPGTGGVDTQYF. CDR3 nucleotide sequence: TGTGCCAGCAGTGACCCCGGGACAGGGGGTGTCGATACGCAGTATTTT.

In nucleotides, the CDR3 is TGTGCCTACCAGTTGGGCGGGAGAGCAGATACGCAGTATTTT. Amino acids: CAYQLGGRADTQYF. This chain links TRBV30 with TRBJ2-3; 7 positions match TRBD2. Germline assignment: CDR1 GTSNPN and CDR2 SVGIG (reference sequence). The CDR3 length is 14 residues. V dropped 7 bases and J dropped 4; count of bases not matched to a gene: 11. The entire variable domain, with the rest obtained from reference TRBV30 and TRBJ2-3, is as follows: SQTIHQWPATLVQPVGSPLSLECTVEGTSNPNLYWYRQAAGRGLQLLFYSVGIGQISSEVPQNLSASRPQDRQFILSSKKLLLSDSGFYLCAYQLGGRADTQYFGPGTRLTVL.

The J gene is TRBJ2-7, the V gene TRBV10-3; D is unclear. V shed 6 bases and J shed 5 bases, with 11 bases lying between them. Germline V gene sequence: CDR1 ENHRY, CDR2 SYGVKD. This CDR3 has 12 residues. The CDR3 sequence is CAISGRPDEQYF. The CDR3 nucleotides read TGTGCCATCAGCGGCCGTCCTGACGAGCAGTACTTC.

V is TRBV19 and J is TRBJ2-7, with D possibly matching TRBD1 (6 bases). The V and J ends lost 8 bases and 6 bases respectively, with 11 bases between them. Looked up from germline, CDR1 is LNHDA and CDR2 is SQIVND (reference sequence). CDR3 size: 11 residues. CDR3: CASSTGFEQYF. The CDR3 DNA follows: TGTGCCAGTTCGACAGGTTTCGAGCAGTACTTC.

In its sample, this clone was seen once. The CDR3 DNA sequence: TGTGCCAGCAGTGCCTTAGGGGGGTCTGGGGCCAACGTCCTGACTTTC. Translated: CASSALGGSGANVLTF. The chain is built from TRBV25-1 and TRBJ2-6, with D possibly called TRBD1 or TRBD2 (6 bases each). Germline CDR1 reads MGHDK; CDR2 reads SYGVNS. CDR3 length: 16 amino acids. Trimming cost V 4 bases and J 1 base, with 11 bases left between them.

This chain uses TRBV6-5 with TRBJ2-1; 7 nucleotides match TRBD1. Per germline, CDR1 MNHEY and CDR2 SVGAGI. V dropped 0 bases and J dropped 5; count of bases not matched to a gene: 1. This CDR3 is built from 14 residues. CDR3 residues: CASSYSTGDNEQFF. DNA of the CDR3: TGTGCCAGCAGTTACTCAACAGGGGACAATGAGCAGTTCTTC.